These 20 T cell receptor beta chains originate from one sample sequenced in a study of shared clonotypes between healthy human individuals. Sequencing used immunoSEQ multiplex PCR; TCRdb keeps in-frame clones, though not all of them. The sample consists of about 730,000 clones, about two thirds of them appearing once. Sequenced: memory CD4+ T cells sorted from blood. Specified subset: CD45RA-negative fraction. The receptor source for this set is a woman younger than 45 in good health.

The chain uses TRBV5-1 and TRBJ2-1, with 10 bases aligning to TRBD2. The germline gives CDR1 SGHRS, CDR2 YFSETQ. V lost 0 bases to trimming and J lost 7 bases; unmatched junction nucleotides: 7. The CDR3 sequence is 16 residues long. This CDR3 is CASSLALAGVGNEQFF. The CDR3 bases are TGCGCCAGCAGCTTGGCCCTAGCGGGAGTCGGGAATGAGCAGTTCTTC.

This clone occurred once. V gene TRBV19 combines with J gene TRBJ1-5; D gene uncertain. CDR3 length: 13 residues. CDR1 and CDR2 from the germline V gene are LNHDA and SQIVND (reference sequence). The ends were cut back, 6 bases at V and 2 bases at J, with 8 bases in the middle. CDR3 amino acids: CASRHVGNQPQHF. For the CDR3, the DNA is TGTGCCAGTAGACACGTCGGCAATCAGCCCCAGCATTTT.

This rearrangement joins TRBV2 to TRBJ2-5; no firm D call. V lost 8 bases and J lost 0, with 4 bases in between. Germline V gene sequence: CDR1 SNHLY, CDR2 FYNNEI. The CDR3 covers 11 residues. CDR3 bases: TGTGCCAGCCTGTACCAAGAGACCCAGTACTTC. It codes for CASLYQETQYF.

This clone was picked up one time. CDR3 amino acids: CASSLSRDRGPAQYF. The CDR3 nucleotides read TGTGCCAGCAGTCTCTCCCGGGACAGGGGCCCGGCCCAGTACTTC. The chain carries TRBV27 and TRBJ2-5, with 10 bases matching TRBD1. This CDR3 region has 15 residues. Germline V gene sequence: CDR1 MNHEY, CDR2 SMNVEV (reference sequence). Losses at the gene ends were 5 bases for V and 9 bases for J; bases not matched to a gene: 12.

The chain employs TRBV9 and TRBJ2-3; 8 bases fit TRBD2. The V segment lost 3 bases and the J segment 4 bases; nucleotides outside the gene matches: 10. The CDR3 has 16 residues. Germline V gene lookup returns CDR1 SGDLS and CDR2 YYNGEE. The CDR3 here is CASSAGRVMFPDTQYF. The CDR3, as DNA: TGTGCCAGCAGCGCCGGGAGGGTCATGTTTCCAGATACGCAGTATTTT.

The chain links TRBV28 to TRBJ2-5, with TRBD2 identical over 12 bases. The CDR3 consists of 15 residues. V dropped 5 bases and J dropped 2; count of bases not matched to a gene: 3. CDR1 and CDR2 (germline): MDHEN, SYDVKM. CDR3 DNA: TGTGCCAGCAGTCTAGCGGGAGGGCCGCAAGAGACCCAGTACTTC. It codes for CASSLAGGPQETQYF. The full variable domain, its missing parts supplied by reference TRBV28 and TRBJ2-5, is DVKVTQSSRYLVKRTGEKVFLECVQDMDHENMFWYRQDPGLGLRLIYFSYDVKMKEKGDIPEGYSVSREKKERFSLILESASTNQTSMYLCASSLAGGPQETQYFGPGTRLLVL.

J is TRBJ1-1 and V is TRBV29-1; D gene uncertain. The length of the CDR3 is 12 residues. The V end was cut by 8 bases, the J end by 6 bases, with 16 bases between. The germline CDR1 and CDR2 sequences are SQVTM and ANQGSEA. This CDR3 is CSTAREYAEAFF. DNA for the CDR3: TGCAGCACCGCTCGGGAGTACGCTGAAGCTTTCTTT. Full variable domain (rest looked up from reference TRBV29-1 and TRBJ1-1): SAVISQKPSRDICQRGTSLTIQCQVDSQVTMMFWYRQQPGQSLTLIATANQGSEATYESGFVIDKFPISRPNLTFSTLTVSNMSPEDSSIYLCSTAREYAEAFFGQGTRLTVV.

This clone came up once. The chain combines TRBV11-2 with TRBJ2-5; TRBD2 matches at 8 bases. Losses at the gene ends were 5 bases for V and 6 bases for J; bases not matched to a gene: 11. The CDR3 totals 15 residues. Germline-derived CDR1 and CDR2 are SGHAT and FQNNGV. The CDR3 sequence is CASSPGQREFKTQYF. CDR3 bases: TGTGCCAGCAGCCCCGGCCAGCGGGAGTTTAAGACCCAGTACTTC.

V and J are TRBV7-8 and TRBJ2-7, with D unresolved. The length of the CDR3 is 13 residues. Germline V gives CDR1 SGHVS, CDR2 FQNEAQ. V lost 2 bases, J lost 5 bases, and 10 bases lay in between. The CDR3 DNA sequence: TGTGCCAGCAGCTTATTGCGGTTCCACGAGCAGTACTTC. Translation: CASSLLRFHEQYF.

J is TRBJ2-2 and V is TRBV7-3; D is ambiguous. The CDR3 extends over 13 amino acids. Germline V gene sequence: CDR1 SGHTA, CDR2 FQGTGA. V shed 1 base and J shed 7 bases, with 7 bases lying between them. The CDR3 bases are TGTGCCAGCAGCTTAATAAAGCTCGGGGAGCTGTTTTTT. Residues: CASSLIKLGELFF.

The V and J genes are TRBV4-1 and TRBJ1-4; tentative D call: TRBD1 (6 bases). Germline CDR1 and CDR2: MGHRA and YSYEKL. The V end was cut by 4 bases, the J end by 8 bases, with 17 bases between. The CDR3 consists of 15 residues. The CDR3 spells CASSLGMAGDEKLFF. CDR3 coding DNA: TGCGCCAGCAGCCTAGGAATGGCAGGGGACGAAAAACTGTTTTTT.

The CDR3 loop reads CASSLGLGLGSDTQYF. DNA of the CDR3: TGCGCCAGCAGCTTGGGGCTGGGGTTGGGGTCAGATACGCAGTATTTT. The rearrangement links TRBV5-1 to TRBJ2-3; D ambiguous. V was clipped by 0 bases and J by 4 bases, with 15 bases between them. The CDR3 contains 16 residues. Germline-derived CDR1 and CDR2 are SGHRS and YFSETQ.

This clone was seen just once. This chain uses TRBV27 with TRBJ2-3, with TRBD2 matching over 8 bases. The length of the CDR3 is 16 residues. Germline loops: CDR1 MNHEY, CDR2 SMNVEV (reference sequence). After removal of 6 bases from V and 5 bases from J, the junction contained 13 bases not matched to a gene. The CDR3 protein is CASSRGVLAGRDTQYF. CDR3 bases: TGTGCCAGCAGCAGGGGTGTGTTAGCGGGAAGAGATACGCAGTATTTT.

CDR3 bases: TGTGCCAGCAGTGTGCTGTACGAGCAGTACTTC. Its translation is CASSVLYEQYF. The chain uses TRBV2 and TRBJ2-7, with no clear D. The germline V gene has CDR1 SNHLY and CDR2 FYNNEI. Trimming removed 4 bases from V and 4 bases from J, with 5 bases in between. CDR3 size: 11 residues.

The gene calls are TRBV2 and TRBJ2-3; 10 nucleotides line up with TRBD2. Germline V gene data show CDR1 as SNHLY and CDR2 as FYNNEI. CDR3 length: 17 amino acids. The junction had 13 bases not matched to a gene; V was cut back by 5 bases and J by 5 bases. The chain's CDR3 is CASSPRTSGRGKDTQYF. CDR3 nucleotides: TGTGCCAGCAGTCCGAGGACTAGCGGTAGAGGTAAAGATACGCAGTATTTT.

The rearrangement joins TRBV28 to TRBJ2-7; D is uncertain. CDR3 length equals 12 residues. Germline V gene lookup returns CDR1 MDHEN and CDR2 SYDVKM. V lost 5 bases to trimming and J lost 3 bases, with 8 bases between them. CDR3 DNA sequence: TGTGCCAGCAGTACACGTGGCTACGAGCAGTACTTC. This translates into CASSTRGYEQYF.

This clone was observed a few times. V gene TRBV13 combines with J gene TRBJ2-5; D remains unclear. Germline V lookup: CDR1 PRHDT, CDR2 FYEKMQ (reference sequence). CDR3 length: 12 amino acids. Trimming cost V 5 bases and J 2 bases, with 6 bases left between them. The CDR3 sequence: CASSLRQETQYF. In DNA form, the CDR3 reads TGTGCCAGCAGCCTAAGACAAGAGACCCAGTACTTC.

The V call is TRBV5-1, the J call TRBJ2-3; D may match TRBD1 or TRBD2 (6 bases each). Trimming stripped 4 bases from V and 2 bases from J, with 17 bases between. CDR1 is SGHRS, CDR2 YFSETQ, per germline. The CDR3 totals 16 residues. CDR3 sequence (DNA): TGCGCCAGCAGCGGGTACAGGGACTCAAACACAGATACGCAGTATTTT. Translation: CASSGYRDSNTDTQYF.

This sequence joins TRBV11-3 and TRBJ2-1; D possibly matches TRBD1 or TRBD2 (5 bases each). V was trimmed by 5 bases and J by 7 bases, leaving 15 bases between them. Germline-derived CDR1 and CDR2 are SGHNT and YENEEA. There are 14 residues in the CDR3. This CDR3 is CASSGTGSRNEQFF. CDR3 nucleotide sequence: TGTGCCAGCAGCGGGACGGGAAGTAGGAATGAGCAGTTCTTC.

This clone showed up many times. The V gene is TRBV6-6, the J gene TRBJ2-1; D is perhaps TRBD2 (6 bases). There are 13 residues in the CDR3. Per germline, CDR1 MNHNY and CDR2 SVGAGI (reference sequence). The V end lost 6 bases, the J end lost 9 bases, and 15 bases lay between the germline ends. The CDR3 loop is CASRRASDPEQFF. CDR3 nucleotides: TGTGCCAGCAGACGGGCTAGCGACCCTGAGCAGTTCTTC.